The following is a T cell receptor (beta chain) sequence with its context. Its matching antigen is unknown. These data come from a study of cytomegalovirus exposure and HLA in healthy donors. The study, taken as a whole, reports: Cytomegalovirus association was listed for about 180 TCR beta chains. Reports described diagnosis of cytomegalovirus status by the classifier as highly specific and sensitive.

TCRdb keeps only in-frame clones here, not all; method: immunoSEQ multiplex PCR. This repertoire shows 95,000 to 150,000 clones, roughly 89% found once; its top ten account for around 1.1%. V was shortened by 0 bases and J by 8 bases, with 15 bases between the two germline ends. This CDR3 has 15 residues. Germline CDR1 SGDLS, CDR2 YYNGEE. The TCR comes from a woman in her late teens or twenties in good health and CMV-seronegative. V gene TRBV9 combines with J gene TRBJ2-1; D is perhaps TRBD1 (6 bases). Source material: PBMCs. The CDR3 spells CASSVGYRVAYEQFF. For the CDR3, the DNA is TGTGCCAGCAGCGTAGGGTACAGGGTGGCTTATGAGCAGTTCTTC.